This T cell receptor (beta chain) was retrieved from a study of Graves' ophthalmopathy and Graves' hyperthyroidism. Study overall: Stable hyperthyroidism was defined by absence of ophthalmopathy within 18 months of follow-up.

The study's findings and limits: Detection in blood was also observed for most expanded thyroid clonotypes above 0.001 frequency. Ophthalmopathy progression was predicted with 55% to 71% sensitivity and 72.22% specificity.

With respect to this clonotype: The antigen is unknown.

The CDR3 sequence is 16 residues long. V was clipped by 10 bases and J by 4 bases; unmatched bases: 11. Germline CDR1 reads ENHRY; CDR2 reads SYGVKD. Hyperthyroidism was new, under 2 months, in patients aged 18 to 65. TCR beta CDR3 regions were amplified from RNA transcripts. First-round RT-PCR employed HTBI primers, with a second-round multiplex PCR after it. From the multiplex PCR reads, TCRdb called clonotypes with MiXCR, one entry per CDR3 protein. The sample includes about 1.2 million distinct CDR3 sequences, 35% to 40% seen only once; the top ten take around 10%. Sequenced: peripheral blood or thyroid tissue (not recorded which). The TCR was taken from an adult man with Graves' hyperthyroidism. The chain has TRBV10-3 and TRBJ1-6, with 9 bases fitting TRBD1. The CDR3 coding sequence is TGTGCCAGCCGTATTGACAGGGGGGGTTATAATTCACCCCTCCACTTT. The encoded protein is CASRIDRGGYNSPLHF.